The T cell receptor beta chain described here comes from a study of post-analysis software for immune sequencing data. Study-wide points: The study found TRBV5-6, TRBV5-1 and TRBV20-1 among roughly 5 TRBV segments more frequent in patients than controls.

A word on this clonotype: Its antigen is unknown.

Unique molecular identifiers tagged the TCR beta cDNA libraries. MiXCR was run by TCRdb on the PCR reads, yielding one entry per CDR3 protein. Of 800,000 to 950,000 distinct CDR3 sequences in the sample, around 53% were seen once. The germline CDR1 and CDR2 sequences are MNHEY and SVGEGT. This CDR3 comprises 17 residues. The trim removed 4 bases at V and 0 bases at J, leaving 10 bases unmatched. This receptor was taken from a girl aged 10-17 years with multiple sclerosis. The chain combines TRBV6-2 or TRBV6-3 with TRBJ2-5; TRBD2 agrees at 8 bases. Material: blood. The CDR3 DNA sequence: TGTGCCAGCAGTTTTGTGCGGGAGGAAACGTACCAAGAGACCCAGTACTTC. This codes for CASSFVREETYQETQYF.